This entry features one TCR beta chain sequence. Under the authors' procedure: Quantification of nucleated cells was approximated via reference gene primer amplification. Assay used: immunoSEQ multiplex PCR; TCRdb lists only in-frame clones, some missing. V, J and clone size are taken as reported in that table, and D and trimming were inferred from the DNA itself. Among fewer than 150,000 clones listed, roughly 89% were seen once. This entry comes from a study of blood T cell repertoires in COVID-19. The overall study: There were acute and convalescent COVID-19 samples, and they came from the United States, Italy and Spain. The cDNA or gDNA used as material had been derived from T cells, B-cell-depleted T cells, or PBMCs.

The ends lost 1 base at V and 4 bases at J; junction bases unmatched: 7. This CDR3 region has 15 residues. Germline CDR1 reads SEHNR; CDR2 reads FQNEAQ (reference sequence). The J gene is TRBJ2-7, the V gene TRBV7-9; TRBD1 matches 7 bases. This sequence originates from a woman aged 40-49 years with acute or convalescent COVID-19. Sequencing used peripheral blood. CDR3 in DNA: TGTGCCAGCAGCTTAGGGCAGGGGGAAAGGTACGAGCAGTACTTC. This encodes CASSLGQGERYEQYF.